This passage covers 20 T cell receptor beta chains from one sample sequenced in a study of shared clonotypes between healthy human individuals. Profiled with immunoSEQ multiplex PCR; TCRdb holds only in-frame clones, not every one. The sample has some 2,500,000 clones; around 93% are singletons. Source material: naive CD4+ T cells from PBMCs. Subset indicated: CD45RA+ positively selected. These receptor sequences come from a man younger than 35 in good health. Some clones in this sample may be carry-over from other donors' samples.

This clone was found once. CDR3 sequence reads: CASSQPSLKLSNTEAFF. CDR3 coding DNA: TGCGCCAGCAGCCAGCCGAGTTTAAAGTTGTCGAACACTGAAGCTTTCTTT. The rearrangement joins TRBV4-1 to TRBJ1-1, with D unclear. Per germline, CDR1 MGHRA and CDR2 YSYEKL. The CDR3 is made up of 17 amino acids. With 3 bases removed from V and 1 base from J, the gap between germline ends came to 18 bases.

The chain carries TRBV5-1 and TRBJ1-1, with 7 bases that match TRBD1. Germline CDR1 and CDR2: SGHRS and YFSETQ. This CDR3 has 15 residues. V lost 3 bases and J lost 0; bases outside the gene matches: 5. For the CDR3, the DNA is TGCGCCAGCAGCTCGAACAGGGGAATGAACACTGAAGCTTTCTTT. Its protein is CASSSNRGMNTEAFF.

V and J are TRBV7-8 and TRBJ1-1, with a tentative D call TRBD1 (6 bases). This CDR3 spans 15 amino acids. The germline gives CDR1 SGHVS, CDR2 FQNEAQ. V was pared by 5 bases and J by 3 bases, with 16 bases between. The CDR3 loop is CASSPSDRYYTEAFF. The CDR3 region has the DNA TGTGCCAGCAGCCCGTCGGACAGATACTACACTGAAGCTTTCTTT.

The chain combines TRBV2 with TRBJ1-2, with unresolved D. This CDR3 is built from 15 residues. Germline CDR1 is SNHLY and CDR2 is FYNNEI. V was pared by 7 bases and J by 10 bases, with 25 bases between. The CDR3 coding sequence is TGTGCCAGCAAGAGTAGAGAGAGACCCCCTATGCACTACACCTTC. Its protein product is CASKSRERPPMHYTF.

The chain combines TRBV6-4 with TRBJ2-3; D unclear. Germline lookup yields CDR1 MRHNA and CDR2 SNTAGT. This CDR3 region has 15 residues. V gave up 0 bases and J gave up 0 bases, with 7 bases separating them. The CDR3 region has the DNA TGTGCCAGCAGTGACTCGTGGGCTAGCACAGATACGCAGTATTTT. Encoded protein: CASSDSWASTDTQYF.

Remarks on this clone: Other DNA sequences from this sample encode an identical CDR3 as well. This sequence joins TRBV7-3 and TRBJ1-1; 7 bases line up with TRBD1. The CDR3 sequence is 14 residues long. V lost 3 bases to trimming and J lost 4 bases; unmatched junction nucleotides: 5. Germline V gene data show CDR1 as SGHTA and CDR2 as FQGTGA. The CDR3 coding sequence is TGTGCCAGCAGCTTGACAGGGACTGTCACTGAAGCTTTCTTT. Its translation: CASSLTGTVTEAFF.

V and J are TRBV27 and TRBJ2-7; TRBD2 agrees at 9 bases. The CDR3 extends over 14 amino acids. Germline CDR1 MNHEY, CDR2 SMNVEV (reference sequence). After removal of 3 bases from V and 7 bases from J, the junction contained 7 bases not matched to a gene. CDR3 loop: CASSLREGLYEQYF. CDR3 DNA: TGTGCCAGCAGTTTGCGGGAGGGCCTATATGAGCAGTACTTC.

The chain recombines TRBV28 with TRBJ2-5; D gene unclear. V dropped 6 bases and J dropped 3 bases, with 11 bases sitting between them. The germline gives CDR1 MDHEN, CDR2 SYDVKM. CDR3 size: 13 residues. The CDR3 loop is CASSLGQKETQYF. In nucleotides, the CDR3 is TGTGCCAGCAGCCTAGGGCAGAAAGAGACCCAGTACTTC.

The V and J genes are TRBV9 and TRBJ2-1, with 10 bases matching TRBD2. CDR1 is SGDLS, CDR2 YYNGEE, per germline. J gave up 7 bases and V 4 bases, and 14 bases lay outside the gene matches. The CDR3 has 17 amino acids. The chain's CDR3 is CASSPSTSGIQRNEQFF. The DNA of the CDR3 is TGTGCCAGCAGCCCCAGTACTAGCGGGATTCAGCGGAATGAGCAGTTCTTC.

A remark on this clone: At the DNA level, this CDR3 is encoded by other sequences in the same sample as well. J is TRBJ1-2 and V is TRBV28, with D unclear. CDR3 length: 12 residues. Germline CDR1 MDHEN, CDR2 SYDVKM. Trimming pared 8 bases from V and 1 base from J, leaving 8 bases between. DNA for the CDR3: TGTGCCAGCCGGATTTTTAACTATGGCTACACCTTC. This translates into CASRIFNYGYTF.

The V gene is TRBV6-1, the J gene TRBJ1-1, with D perhaps TRBD1 (5 bases). The CDR3 is made up of 18 amino acids. With 0 bases removed from V and 2 bases from J, the gap between germline ends came to 19 bases. CDR1 and CDR2 (germline): MNHNS, SASEGT. CDR3 coding DNA: TGTGCCAGCAGTGAAGCTATCTGGGGGGTGGTAGGAAACACTGAAGCTTTCTTT. As protein: CASSEAIWGVVGNTEAFF.

The rearrangement joins TRBV18 to TRBJ1-2, with no clear D. Germline assignment: CDR1 KGHSH and CDR2 LQKENI. The CDR3 extends over 13 amino acids. Trimming removed 3 bases at V and 5 bases at J, with 10 bases between. This CDR3 reads CASSPSVGYGYTF. CDR3 bases: TGTGCCAGCTCACCCTCGGTGGGGTATGGCTACACCTTC.

This chain joins TRBV5-1 and TRBJ2-3; 11 bases line up with TRBD2. Germline CDR1 SGHRS, CDR2 YFSETQ. The ends lost 0 bases at V and 5 bases at J; junction bases unmatched: 11. This CDR3 comprises 18 residues. The CDR3 spells CASSLGLAGGPIGDTQYF. The CDR3 nucleotides are TGCGCCAGCAGCTTGGGGTTAGCGGGAGGGCCAATAGGAGATACGCAGTATTTT.

The chain has TRBV6-5 and TRBJ2-4; 10 bases are a match to TRBD1. The CDR3 loop spans 14 amino acids. Trimming cost V 4 bases and J 8 bases; bases outside gene matches: 5. Germline CDR1 MNHEY, CDR2 SVGAGI. CDR3 protein: CASSWGQGIDIQYF. CDR3 bases: TGTGCCAGCAGTTGGGGACAGGGGATCGACATTCAGTACTTC.

The chain joins TRBV5-1 to TRBJ1-3; D is undetermined. V gave up 2 bases and J gave up 7 bases, with 19 bases separating them. This CDR3 contains 16 residues. Germline lookup yields CDR1 SGHRS and CDR2 YFSETQ. DNA of the CDR3: TGCGCCAGCAGCTTCAAGGGTACCAGCGGAGACAACACCATATATTTT. Translation gives CASSFKGTSGDNTIYF.

This rearrangement joins TRBV4-1 to TRBJ1-2, with no clear D. Germline CDR1 and CDR2: MGHRA and YSYEKL. This CDR3 comprises 15 residues. The V end lost 0 bases, the J end lost 4 bases, and 12 bases lay between the germline ends. In DNA form, the CDR3 reads TGCGCCAGCAGCCAAGAACTTTTGCGGCTCTATGGCTACACCTTC. As protein: CASSQELLRLYGYTF.

The V gene is TRBV6-1, the J gene TRBJ2-3, with D perhaps matching TRBD1 or TRBD2 (5 bases each). V dropped 4 bases and J dropped 2 bases, with 13 bases sitting between them. The CDR3 totals 15 residues. From germline, CDR1 is MNHNS and CDR2 SASEGT. The CDR3 reads CASSGFRGFTDTQYF. CDR3 sequence (DNA): TGTGCCAGCAGTGGCTTTCGGGGCTTCACAGATACGCAGTATTTT.

The chain joins TRBV4-2 to TRBJ2-7, with 7 bases aligning to TRBD2. This CDR3 spans 15 amino acids. With V trimmed by 5 bases and J by 2 bases, 9 bases remained unmatched. CDR1 is LGHNA and CDR2 is YNFKEQ in the germline V gene. This chain's CDR3 is CASSDGASGPYEQYF. The CDR3 region has the DNA TGTGCCAGCAGCGACGGGGCTAGCGGCCCCTACGAGCAGTACTTC.

The chain joins TRBV19 to TRBJ2-5, with D maybe TRBD2 (7 bases). This CDR3 is 15 amino acids long. Trimming stripped 7 bases from V and 1 base from J, with 16 bases between. In germline, CDR1 is LNHDA, CDR2 SQIVND (reference sequence). CDR3 nucleotides: TGTGCCAGTAATTCCCCCCGGGGGGCCCAAGAGACCCAGTACTTC. This sequence encodes CASNSPRGAQETQYF. Full variable domain (outside the CDR3, taken from reference TRBV19 and TRBJ2-5): DGGITQSPKYLFRKEGQNVTLSCEQNLNHDAMYWYRQDPGQGLRLIYYSQIVNDFQKGDIAEGYSVSREKKESFPLTVTSAQKNPTAFYLCASNSPRGAQETQYFGPGTRLLVL.

The CDR3 sequence is CASSLVTGNYGYTF. Here the CDR3 DNA reads TGTGCCAGCAGCTTGGTCACGGGTAACTATGGCTACACCTTC. The V and J genes are TRBV5-6 and TRBJ1-2, with D uncertain. Germline V lookup: CDR1 SGHDT, CDR2 YYEEEE. V was cut by 0 bases and J by 1 base, with 7 bases left in between. CDR3 length: 14 residues.